These 15 T cell receptor beta chains share one sample of origin, sequenced in a study of blood T cell repertoires in COVID-19. Assay: immunoSEQ multiplex PCR; the TCRdb copy retains only in-frame clones and omits some. The table shows just over 650,000 clones, with 75% to 90% occurring only once. The sequencing sample was made of peripheral blood. The receptors were gathered from a woman younger than 30 with acute or convalescent COVID-19.

J is TRBJ2-2 and V is TRBV3-1 (or the pseudogene TRBV3-2), with D perhaps TRBD1 (5 bases). The V gene lost 3 bases and the J gene lost 5 bases, with 19 bases spanning the gap. The CDR3 covers 17 residues. The germline V gene has CDR1 LGHDT and CDR2 YNNKEL (reference sequence). The CDR3 DNA sequence: TGTGCCAGCAGCCAGAATCGGCAGGGTTTGAGGACCGGGGAGCTGTTTTTT. It is translated as CASSQNRQGLRTGELFF.

V is TRBV9 and J is TRBJ1-1; unclear D gene. The V end lost 0 bases, the J end lost 7 bases, and 10 bases lay between the germline ends. CDR1 SGDLS and CDR2 YYNGEE come from the germline V gene. CDR3 size: 13 residues. The CDR3 nucleotides read TGTGCCAGCAGCGTAGGGGCGGAGGTTGAAGCTTTCTTT. Translation gives CASSVGAEVEAFF.

The chain is built from TRBV6-5 and TRBJ2-6; no definite D call. Germline-derived CDR1 and CDR2 are MNHEY and SVGAGI. V lost 7 bases and J 1 base, leaving 8 bases between the germline ends. The CDR3 has 14 amino acids. CDR3 sequence reads: CASTTVSGANVLTF. The CDR3 nucleotides are TGTGCCAGCACTACCGTATCTGGGGCCAACGTCCTGACTTTC.

The rearrangement links TRBV5-6 to TRBJ2-7; 9 bases map to TRBD1. The CDR3 loop spans 16 amino acids. With V trimmed by 0 bases and J by 3 bases, 7 bases remained unmatched. The V gene's germline CDR1 is SGHDT and CDR2 YYEEEE. The CDR3 DNA sequence: TGTGCCAGCAGCTTGGCTATACACAGGGGGCGCTACGAGCAGTACTTC. Residues: CASSLAIHRGRYEQYF.

The chain couples TRBV7-9 to TRBJ2-1, with 9 nucleotides matching TRBD2. CDR1 and CDR2 from the germline V gene are SEHNR and FQNEAQ (reference sequence). This CDR3 has 15 residues. V shed 2 bases, J shed 5 bases, and the junction held 4 bases outside the gene matches. CDR3 nucleotide sequence: TGTGCCAGCAGCTTACTCCTAGCGGGGAACAATGAGCAGTTCTTC. Translating gives CASSLLLAGNNEQFF.

The genes are TRBV3-1 (or the pseudogene TRBV3-2) and TRBJ2-1, with 7 bases lining up with TRBD2. CDR1 LGHDT and CDR2 YNNKEL come from the germline V gene (reference sequence). The CDR3 has 15 amino acids. V lost 1 base and J lost 3; bases outside the gene matches: 3. Here the CDR3 reads CASSQVGGNYNEQFF. CDR3 coding DNA: TGTGCCAGCAGCCAAGTCGGGGGGAACTACAATGAGCAGTTCTTC.

V and J are TRBV5-6 and TRBJ1-1, with D unresolved. CDR1 SGHDT and CDR2 YYEEEE come from the germline V gene. The CDR3 sequence is 16 residues long. The V gene lost 0 bases and the J gene lost 6 bases, with 18 bases spanning the gap. CDR3 nucleotide sequence: TGTGCCAGCAGCTTGGCGAGAGCGTTTAAGAGGGCTGAAGCTTTCTTT. Its translation: CASSLARAFKRAEAFF. Full variable domain (missing parts from reference TRBV5-6 and TRBJ1-1): DAGVTQSPTHLIKTRGQQVTLRCSPKSGHDTVSWYQQALGQGPQFIFQYYEEEERQRGNFPDRFSGHQFPNYSSELNVNALLLGDSALYLCASSLARAFKRAEAFFGQGTRLTVV.

This chain links TRBV2 with TRBJ2-6; the D gene is possibly TRBD2 (6 bases). The CDR3 runs 18 residues. The ends were cut back, 5 bases at V and 0 bases at J, with 17 bases in the middle. Looked up from germline, CDR1 is SNHLY and CDR2 is FYNNEI. In DNA, the CDR3 is TGTGCCAGCAGTCTCAGTGGGGGACTCAGCTCTGGGGCCAACGTCCTGACTTTC. Amino acid sequence: CASSLSGGLSSGANVLTF.

This chain links TRBV7-2 with TRBJ2-3, with TRBD2 matching over 11 bases. Germline assignment: CDR1 SGHTA and CDR2 FQGNSA. The CDR3 is made up of 21 amino acids. The ends lost 0 bases at V and 0 bases at J; junction bases unmatched: 14. CDR3 protein: CASSLAAGGLAGGGSTDTQYF. The CDR3 DNA follows: TGTGCCAGCAGCTTAGCCGCAGGAGGGCTAGCGGGGGGCGGTAGCACAGATACGCAGTATTTT.

This clone appeared a single time. CDR3 amino acids: CASSPTQGFGYTF. In DNA, the CDR3 is TGTGCCAGCAGTCCCACACAGGGTTTTGGCTACACCTTC. The gene calls are TRBV27 and TRBJ1-2; possibly TRBD1 for D (6 bases). The germline V and J ends were trimmed by 5 bases and 7 bases, with 14 bases remaining between them. The CDR3 is made up of 13 amino acids. In germline, CDR1 is MNHEY, CDR2 SMNVEV (reference sequence).

The rearrangement uses TRBV3-1 (or the pseudogene TRBV3-2) and TRBJ1-6, with D maybe TRBD1 (6 bases). Germline V CDR1 and CDR2: LGHDT, YNNKEL (reference sequence). V was shortened by 2 bases and J by 9 bases, with 11 bases between the two germline ends. CDR3 length: 14 residues. The CDR3 region has the DNA TGTGCCAGCAGCCAACAGGGGACGACTTCACCCCTCCACTTT. Its protein product is CASSQQGTTSPLHF.

The rearrangement links TRBV10-1 to TRBJ1-4, with TRBD1 as a possible D gene (6 bases). The V gene lost 7 bases and the J gene lost 0 bases, with 12 bases spanning the gap. Germline CDR1 reads WNHNN; CDR2 reads SYGVQD (reference sequence). This CDR3 is built from 15 residues. The CDR3 protein is CASNRDPATNEKLFF. The CDR3 nucleotides are TGCGCCAGCAACAGGGACCCCGCAACTAATGAAAAACTGTTTTTT.

Only one count was recorded for this clone. The chain couples TRBV5-1 to TRBJ1-2; D perhaps matches TRBD1 (6 bases). This CDR3 region has 17 residues. V lost 4 bases and J 2 bases, leaving 21 bases between the germline ends. Germline loops: CDR1 SGHRS, CDR2 YFSETQ. The chain's CDR3 is CASSPQMAQGANYGYTF. The DNA for the CDR3 is TGCGCCAGCAGCCCGCAAATGGCACAGGGAGCAAACTATGGCTACACCTTC.

The V gene is TRBV7-2, the J gene TRBJ2-2, with TRBD1 matching over 9 bases. Germline assignment: CDR1 SGHTA and CDR2 FQGNSA. J lost 6 bases, V lost 1 base, and 6 bases had no gene match. The length of the CDR3 is 16 residues. The CDR3 region is CASSLVGQGRSGELFF. CDR3 bases: TGTGCCAGCAGCTTAGTCGGACAGGGGAGGTCCGGGGAGCTGTTTTTT.

The chain combines TRBV6-5 with TRBJ2-7, with TRBD1 as a possible D gene (6 bases). Between the trimmed V and J ends, which lost 3 bases and 0 bases, there was a span of 12 bases. CDR1 and CDR2 (germline): MNHEY, SVGAGI. The CDR3 is 15 amino acids. CDR3 residues: CASSYGTFGSYEQYF. In DNA form, the CDR3 reads TGTGCCAGCAGTTATGGGACATTTGGCTCCTACGAGCAGTACTTC.